What follows is one TCR beta chain and its context. Produced via immunoSEQ multiplex PCR; TCRdb's table is partial and in-frame only. Here the sample spans almost 55,000 clones, under 95% being singletons. The germline gives CDR1 SEHNR, CDR2 FQNEAQ (reference sequence). The CDR3 runs to 16 residues. The J segment lost 7 bases and the V segment lost 5 bases, leaving 11 bases of the junction unmatched. These data are taken from a study of early stage breast cancer tumors. About the study: The ER+/PR+/HER2- tumors included 7 or 8 ductal and a handful of lobular carcinomas.

The source is a person aged 70 to 85 with breast cancer. The chain carries TRBV7-9 and TRBJ1-2; 12 nucleotides match TRBD1. The sequencing input was blood. CDR3 in DNA: TGTGCCAGCAGCATCGGGACAGGGGGCGCACGGCTTGGCTACACCTTC. Amino acid sequence: CASSIGTGGARLGYTF.